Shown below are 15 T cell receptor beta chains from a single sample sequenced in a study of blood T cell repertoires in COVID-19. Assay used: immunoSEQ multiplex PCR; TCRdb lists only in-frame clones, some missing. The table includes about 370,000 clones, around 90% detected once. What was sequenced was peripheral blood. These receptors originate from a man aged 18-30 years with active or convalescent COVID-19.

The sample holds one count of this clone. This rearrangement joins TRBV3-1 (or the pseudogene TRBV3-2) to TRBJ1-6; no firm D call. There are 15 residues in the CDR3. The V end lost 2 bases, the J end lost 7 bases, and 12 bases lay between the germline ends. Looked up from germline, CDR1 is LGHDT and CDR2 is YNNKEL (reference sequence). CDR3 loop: CASSQYQTGNSPLHF. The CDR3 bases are TGTGCCAGCAGCCAATATCAGACCGGGAATTCACCCCTCCACTTT.

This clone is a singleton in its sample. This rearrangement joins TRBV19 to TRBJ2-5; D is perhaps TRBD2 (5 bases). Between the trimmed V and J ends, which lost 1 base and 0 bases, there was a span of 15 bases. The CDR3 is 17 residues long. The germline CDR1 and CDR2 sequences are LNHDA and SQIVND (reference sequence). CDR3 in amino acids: CASSIVWGQRYQETQYF. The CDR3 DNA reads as TGTGCCAGTAGTATAGTTTGGGGTCAGCGGTACCAAGAGACCCAGTACTTC.

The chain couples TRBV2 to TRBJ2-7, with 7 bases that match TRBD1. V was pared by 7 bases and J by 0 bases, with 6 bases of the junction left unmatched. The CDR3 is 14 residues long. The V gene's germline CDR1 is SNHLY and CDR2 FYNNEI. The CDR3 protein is CASTGTESSYEQYF. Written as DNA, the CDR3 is TGTGCCAGCACCGGGACAGAGAGCTCCTACGAGCAGTACTTC.

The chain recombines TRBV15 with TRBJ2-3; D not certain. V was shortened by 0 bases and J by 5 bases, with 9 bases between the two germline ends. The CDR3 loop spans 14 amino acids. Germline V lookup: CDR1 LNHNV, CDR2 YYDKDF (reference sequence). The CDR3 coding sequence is TGTGCCACCAGCAGAGATCGTCCGGTAGATACGCAGTATTTT. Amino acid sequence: CATSRDRPVDTQYF.

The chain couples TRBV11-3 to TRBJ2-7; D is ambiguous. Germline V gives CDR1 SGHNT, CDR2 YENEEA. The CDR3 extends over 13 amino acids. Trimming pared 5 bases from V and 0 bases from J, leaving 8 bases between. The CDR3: CASSQQNSYEQYF. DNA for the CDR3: TGTGCCAGCAGCCAACAGAACTCCTACGAGCAGTACTTC.

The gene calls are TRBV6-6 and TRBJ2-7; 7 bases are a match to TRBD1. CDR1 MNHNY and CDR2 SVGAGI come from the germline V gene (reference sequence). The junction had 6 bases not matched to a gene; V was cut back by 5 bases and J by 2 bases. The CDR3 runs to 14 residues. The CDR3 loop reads CASSQSGQTYEQYF. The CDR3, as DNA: TGTGCCAGCAGTCAATCGGGACAGACCTACGAGCAGTACTTC.

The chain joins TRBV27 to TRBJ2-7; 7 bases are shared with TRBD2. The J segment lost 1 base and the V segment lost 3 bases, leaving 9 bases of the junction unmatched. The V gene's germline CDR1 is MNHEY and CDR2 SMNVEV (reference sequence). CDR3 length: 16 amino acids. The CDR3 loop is CASSFSGGGWSYEQYF. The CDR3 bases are TGTGCCAGCAGTTTTTCTGGGGGAGGGTGGTCCTACGAGCAGTACTTC.

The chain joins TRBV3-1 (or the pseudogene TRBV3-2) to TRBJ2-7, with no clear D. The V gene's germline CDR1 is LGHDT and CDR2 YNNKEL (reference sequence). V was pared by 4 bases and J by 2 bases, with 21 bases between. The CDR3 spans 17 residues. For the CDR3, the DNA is TGTGCCAGCAGCCGAAATGTAGGCGAGCGCGGTACCTACGAGCAGTACTTC. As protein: CASSRNVGERGTYEQYF.

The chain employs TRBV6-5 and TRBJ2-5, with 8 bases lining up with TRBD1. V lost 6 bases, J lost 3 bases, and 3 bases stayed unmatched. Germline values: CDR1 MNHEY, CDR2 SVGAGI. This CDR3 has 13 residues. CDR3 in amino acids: CASRGTGEETQYF. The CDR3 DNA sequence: TGTGCCAGCAGAGGGACAGGAGAAGAGACCCAGTACTTC.

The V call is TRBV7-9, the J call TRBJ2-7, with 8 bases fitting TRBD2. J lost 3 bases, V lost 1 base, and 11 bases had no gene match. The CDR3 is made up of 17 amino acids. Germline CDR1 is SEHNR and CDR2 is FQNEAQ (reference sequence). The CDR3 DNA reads TGTGCCAGCAGCTTAGTTTCGGGTAGCGGGGCCTTCTACGAGCAGTACTTC. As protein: CASSLVSGSGAFYEQYF.

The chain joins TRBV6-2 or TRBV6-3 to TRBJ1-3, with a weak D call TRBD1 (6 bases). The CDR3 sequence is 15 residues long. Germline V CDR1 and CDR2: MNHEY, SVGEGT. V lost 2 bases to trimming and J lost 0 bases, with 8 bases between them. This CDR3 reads CASSYTGISGNTIYF. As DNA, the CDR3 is TGTGCCAGCAGTTACACAGGGATCTCTGGAAACACCATATATTTT.

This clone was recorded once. CDR3 residues: CASSPDRETNEKLFF. DNA for the CDR3: TGTGCCAGCAGTCCAGACAGGGAAACTAATGAAAAACTGTTTTTT. This chain links TRBV27 with TRBJ1-4, with TRBD1 matching 7 bases. CDR1 is MNHEY and CDR2 is SMNVEV in the germline V gene (reference sequence). The CDR3 extends over 15 amino acids. The junction had 4 bases not matched to a gene; V was cut back by 5 bases and J by 1 base.

Here the CDR3 DNA reads TGTGCCAGCAGCAATGGACAGGGGAGAAACACCATATATTTT. Protein product: CASSNGQGRNTIYF. This chain links TRBV7-2 with TRBJ1-3; 9 bases line up with TRBD1. Germline CDR1 reads SGHTA; CDR2 reads FQGNSA. There are 14 residues in the CDR3. After removal of 5 bases from V and 5 bases from J, the junction contained 4 bases not matched to a gene.

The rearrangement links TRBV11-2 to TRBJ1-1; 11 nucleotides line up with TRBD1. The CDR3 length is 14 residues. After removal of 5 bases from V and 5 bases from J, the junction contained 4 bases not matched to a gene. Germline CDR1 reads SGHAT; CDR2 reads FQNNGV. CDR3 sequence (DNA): TGTGCCAGCAGCGGGACAGGGGGATGGACTGAAGCTTTCTTT. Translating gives CASSGTGGWTEAFF.

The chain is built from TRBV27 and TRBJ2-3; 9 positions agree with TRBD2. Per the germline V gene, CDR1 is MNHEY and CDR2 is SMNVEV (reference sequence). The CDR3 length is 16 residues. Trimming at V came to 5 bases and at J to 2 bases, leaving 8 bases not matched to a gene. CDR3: CASSPRTSVYTDTQYF. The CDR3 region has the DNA TGTGCCAGCAGTCCCCGGACTAGCGTTTACACAGATACGCAGTATTTT.